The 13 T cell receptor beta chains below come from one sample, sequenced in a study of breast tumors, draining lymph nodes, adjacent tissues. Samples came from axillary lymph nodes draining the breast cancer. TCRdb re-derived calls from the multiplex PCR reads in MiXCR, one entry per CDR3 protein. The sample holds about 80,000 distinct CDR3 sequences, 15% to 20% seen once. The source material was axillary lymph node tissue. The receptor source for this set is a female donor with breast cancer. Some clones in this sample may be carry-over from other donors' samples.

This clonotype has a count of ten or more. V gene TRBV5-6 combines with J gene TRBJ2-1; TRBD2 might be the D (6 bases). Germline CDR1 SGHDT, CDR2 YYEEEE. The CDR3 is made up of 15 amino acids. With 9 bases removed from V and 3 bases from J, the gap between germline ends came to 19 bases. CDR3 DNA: TGTGCCACTGCAAAGGCGGGATCACTCTACAATGAGCAGTTCTTC. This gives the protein CATAKAGSLYNEQFF.

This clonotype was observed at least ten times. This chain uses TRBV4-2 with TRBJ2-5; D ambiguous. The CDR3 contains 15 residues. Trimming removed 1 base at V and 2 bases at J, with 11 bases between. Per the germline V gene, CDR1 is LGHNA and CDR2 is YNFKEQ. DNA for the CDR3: TGTGCCAGCAGCCAAGGTAGGGCGTCTCAAGAGACCCAGTACTTC. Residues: CASSQGRASQETQYF.

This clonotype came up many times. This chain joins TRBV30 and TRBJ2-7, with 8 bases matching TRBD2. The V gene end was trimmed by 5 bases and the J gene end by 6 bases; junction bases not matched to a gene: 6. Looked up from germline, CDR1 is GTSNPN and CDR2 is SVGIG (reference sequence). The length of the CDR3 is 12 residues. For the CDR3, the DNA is TGTGCCTGGGTCGGACTAGCTAGCGAGCAGTACTTC. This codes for CAWVGLASEQYF.

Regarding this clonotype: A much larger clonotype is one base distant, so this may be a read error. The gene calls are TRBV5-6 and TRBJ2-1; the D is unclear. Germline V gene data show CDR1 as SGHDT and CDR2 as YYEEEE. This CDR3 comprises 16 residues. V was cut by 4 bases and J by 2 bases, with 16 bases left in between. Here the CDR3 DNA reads TGTGCCAGCAGCCCCTGGGCAATCGCGGCCTACAATGAGCAGTTCTTC. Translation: CASSPWAIAAYNEQFF.

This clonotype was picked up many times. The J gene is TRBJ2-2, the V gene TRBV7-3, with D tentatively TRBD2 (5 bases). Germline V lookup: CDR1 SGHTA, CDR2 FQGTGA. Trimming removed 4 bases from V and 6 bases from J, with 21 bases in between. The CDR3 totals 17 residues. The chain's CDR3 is CASSSNPILVSSGELFF. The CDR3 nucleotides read TGTGCCAGCAGCTCCAACCCAATACTAGTATCGTCCGGGGAGCTGTTTTTT.

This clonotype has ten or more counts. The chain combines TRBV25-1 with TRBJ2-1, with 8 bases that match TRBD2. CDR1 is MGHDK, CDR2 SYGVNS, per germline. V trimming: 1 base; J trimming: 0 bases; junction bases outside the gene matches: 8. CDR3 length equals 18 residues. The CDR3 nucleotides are TGTGCCAGCAGTGAATCCCCCTCCAGCGGGAGCTCCTACAATGAGCAGTTCTTC. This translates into CASSESPSSGSSYNEQFF. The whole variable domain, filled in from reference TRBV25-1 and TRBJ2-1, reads EADIYQTPRYLVIGTGKKITLECSQTMGHDKMYWYQQDPGMELHLIHYSYGVNSTEKGDLSSESTVSRIRTEHFPLTLESARPSHTSQYLCASSESPSSGSSYNEQFFGPGTRLTVL.

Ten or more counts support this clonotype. CDR3 protein: CASSPRDSTFYGYTF. In nucleotides, the CDR3 is TGCGCCAGCAGCCCCAGGGACAGTACCTTCTATGGCTACACCTTC. This chain connects TRBV5-1 to TRBJ1-2, with 7 positions matching TRBD1. V gave up 4 bases and J gave up 4 bases; unmatched junction bases: 10. The CDR3 length is 15 residues. Germline CDR1 and CDR2: SGHRS and YFSETQ. The variable domain in full, with the rest retrieved from reference TRBV5-1 and TRBJ1-2, is KAGVTQTPRYLIKTRGQQVTLSCSPISGHRSVSWYQQTPGQGLQFLFEYFSETQRNKGNFPGRFSGRQFSNSRSEMNVSTLELGDSALYLCASSPRDSTFYGYTFGSGTRLTVV.

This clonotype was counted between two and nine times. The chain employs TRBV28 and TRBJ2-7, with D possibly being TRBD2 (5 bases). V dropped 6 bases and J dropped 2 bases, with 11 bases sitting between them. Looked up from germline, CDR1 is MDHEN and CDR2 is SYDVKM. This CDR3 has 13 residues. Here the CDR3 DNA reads TGTGCCAGCAGCGGGGTCGGAACCTACGAGCAGTACTTC. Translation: CASSGVGTYEQYF.

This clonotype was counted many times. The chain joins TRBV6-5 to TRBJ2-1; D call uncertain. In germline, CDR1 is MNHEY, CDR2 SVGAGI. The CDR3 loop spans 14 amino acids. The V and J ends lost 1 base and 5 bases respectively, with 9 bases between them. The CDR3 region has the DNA TGTGCCAGCAGTTACTACGGCCCTAACAATGAGCAGTTCTTC. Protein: CASSYYGPNNEQFF.

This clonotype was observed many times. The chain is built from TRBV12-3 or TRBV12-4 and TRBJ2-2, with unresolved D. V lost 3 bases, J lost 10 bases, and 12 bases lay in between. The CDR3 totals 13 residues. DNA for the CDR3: TGTGCCAGCAGTTTTTCCGGTCCCCAGGAGCTGTTTTTT. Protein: CASSFSGPQELFF.

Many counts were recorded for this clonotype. Here the CDR3 reads CASSARTSSTGELFF. The CDR3 DNA reads as TGTGCCAGCAGTGCTCGGACCTCGAGCACCGGGGAGCTGTTTTTT. The chain uses TRBV2 and TRBJ2-2; no definite D call. The CDR3 is made up of 15 amino acids. V gave up 4 bases and J gave up 4 bases, with 13 bases separating them. The germline V gene encodes CDR1 SNHLY and CDR2 FYNNEI.

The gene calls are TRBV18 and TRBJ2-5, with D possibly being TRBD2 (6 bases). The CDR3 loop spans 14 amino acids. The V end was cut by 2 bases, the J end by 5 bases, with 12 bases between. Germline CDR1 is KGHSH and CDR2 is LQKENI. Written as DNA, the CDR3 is TGTGCCAGCTCACCAACGACTAGAGGGGAGACCCAGTACTTC. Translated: CASSPTTRGETQYF.

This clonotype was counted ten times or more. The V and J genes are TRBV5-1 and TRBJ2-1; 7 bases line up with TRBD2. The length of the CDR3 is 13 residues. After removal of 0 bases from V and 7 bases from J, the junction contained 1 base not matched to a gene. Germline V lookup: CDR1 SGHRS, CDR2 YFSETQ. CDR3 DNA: TGCGCCAGCAGCTTGGGACTAGCAAATGAGCAGTTCTTC. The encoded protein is CASSLGLANEQFF.